Below, 5 T cell receptor beta chains from the same sample are listed, as sequenced in a study. Each CDR3 protein is one row after TCRdb ran MiXCR on the 5' RACE reads. The data contain tens of thousands of distinct CDR3 sequences, roughly 22% of them singletons. Input material: tumor-infiltrating naive CD4+ T cells sorted from the breast tumor. The subset here: naive CD4+ T cells, CD4+CD45RA+CD25-. The receptors derive from a female donor with breast cancer.

This clonotype was observed a handful of times. The rearrangement joins TRBV28 to TRBJ2-2; unclear D gene. V lost 6 bases and J lost 7, with 15 bases in between. There are 14 residues in the CDR3. Germline assignment: CDR1 MDHEN and CDR2 SYDVKM. CDR3 DNA sequence: TGTGCCAGCAGCCCCCACAGAAGGGACGGGGAGCTGTTTTTT. Its translation is CASSPHRRDGELFF.

This clonotype showed up just a few times. The chain recombines TRBV5-1 with TRBJ2-1, with 9 positions matching TRBD1. The CDR3 runs to 14 residues. J lost 7 bases, V lost 3 bases, and 5 bases had no gene match. The germline CDR1 and CDR2 sequences are SGHRS and YFSETQ. In DNA form, the CDR3 reads TGCGCCAGCAGCTCGCAGACAGGGGGAAATGAGCAGTTCTTC. Its protein is CASSSQTGGNEQFF.

For this clonotype: Since a much larger clone is just one base distant, this may be a read error. The genes are TRBV6-5 and TRBJ2-7; D gene unclear. The germline V gene has CDR1 MNHEY and CDR2 SVGAGI. Trimming cost V 7 bases and J 4 bases, with 14 bases left between them. The CDR3 is 13 amino acids. The CDR3 protein is CASKSDGSYEQYF. The CDR3 DNA follows: TGTGCCAGCAAATCAGACGGATCATACGAGCAGTACTTC.

In this sample, this clonotype turned up a few times. The gene calls are TRBV20-1 and TRBJ2-5; 8 nucleotides agree with TRBD1. Germline V gene lookup returns CDR1 DFQATT and CDR2 SNEGSKA (reference sequence). V trimming: 4 bases; J trimming: 5 bases; junction bases outside the gene matches: 6. The CDR3 contains 13 residues. CDR3 loop: CSAIQGAGETQYF. The CDR3 bases are TGCAGTGCTATTCAGGGGGCAGGGGAGACCCAGTACTTC.

The chain uses TRBV12-5 and TRBJ1-5; 7 positions agree with TRBD1. Germline lookup yields CDR1 LGHNT and CDR2 FRNRAP. Germline trimming cut 6 bases from V and 9 bases from J; bases unmatched to any gene: 8. This CDR3 is 13 amino acids long. DNA for the CDR3: TGTGCTAGTGGGTCCTCGACAGGGTTGCCCCAGCATTTT. Translating gives CASGSSTGLPQHF.